This T cell receptor beta chain was sequenced in a study of a mutant IDH1 vaccine in newly diagnosed glioma. Overall study context: Patients under treatment included around 60% males and 37.5% females and had a mean age of approximately 44 years. Pretreatment consisted of radiotherapy, temozolomide, or both, with most receiving both. Overall study results and limits: A vaccine-induced immune response developed in around 94% of the patients.

Documented time point: baseline, week 1 (first vaccination visit). Treatment in this sample: pre-vaccination baseline after standard-of-care therapy. Per germline, CDR1 MNHEY and CDR2 SVGAGI. The CDR3 totals 14 residues. The V end was cut by 4 bases, the J end by 7 bases, with 11 bases between. For this clone: What it binds is not known. At the DNA level, this CDR3 is encoded by other sequences in the same sample as well.

TCRdb's table, derived via immunoSEQ multiplex PCR, lists solely in-frame clones and lacks some. This repertoire shows 50,000 to 65,000 clones, about four fifths found once; its top ten account for roughly a fifth. The input for sequencing was PBMCs, taken from a glioma patient treated with radiotherapy, temozolomide or both. The V and J genes are TRBV6-5 and TRBJ1-6, with no clear D. This TCR came from a man aged 18 to 35 with glioma. CDR3 region: CASSFGAGNSPLHF. The DNA of the CDR3 is TGTGCCAGCAGTTTTGGAGCGGGAAATTCACCCCTCCACTTT.